This section outlines one T cell receptor (beta chain) sequence together with its context. This entry belongs to a study of PD-1 blockade in mismatch repair-deficient tumors. This table comes from immunoSEQ multiplex PCR, and its TCRdb copy is limited to in-frame clones, with some not included. The sample has 40,000 to 65,000 clones; 81% are singletons. The CDR3 runs to 15 residues. Germline lookup yields CDR1 SNHLY and CDR2 FYNNEI. V was clipped by 5 bases and J by 0 bases, with 13 bases between them. This sample comprised peripheral blood, obtained less than 21 weeks after starting pembrolizumab. This sequence was found in an adult with mismatch repair-deficient cancer. The rearrangement links TRBV2 to TRBJ1-1; D is perhaps TRBD1 (5 bases). CDR3 in DNA: TGTGCCAGCAGTCGAGGGGTCCGGGTGAACACTGAAGCTTTCTTT. It codes for CASSRGVRVNTEAFF.